Below, one T cell receptor beta chain is given with its context. Its antigen is unknown. This sample was taken from a study of Tregs in tolerant kidney transplant recipients. The overall study: A 3-day belatacept mixed lymphocyte reaction, sometimes plus 5-day graft donor restimulation, preceded CD4+CD25+CD127- sorting.

Points from the study as a whole: Findings come from small patient numbers and require larger validation.

TCRdb's table, derived via immunoSEQ multiplex PCR, lists solely in-frame clones and lacks some. The sample holds about 21,000 clones, 50% to 70% seen once. The V gene lost 5 bases and the J gene lost 8 bases, with 12 bases spanning the gap. In germline, CDR1 is SEHNR, CDR2 FQNEAQ (reference sequence). The CDR3 totals 12 residues. This receptor was identified in a human donor in good health. The V and J genes are TRBV7-9 and TRBJ1-2, with D unclear. Sequenced: Tregs from blood cultured with allogeneic cells. In DNA, the CDR3 is TGTGCCAGCAGCCTAAACCCGGGGGGCTACACCTTC. This gives the protein CASSLNPGGYTF.